The clone carrying this T cell receptor (beta chain) turned up a few times. Its target is not known. The V end lost 5 bases, the J end lost 3 bases, and 11 bases lay between the germline ends. The CDR3 extends over 13 amino acids. Noted treatment: approximately 9-day PBMC culture with coronavirus spike peptide pools or control peptides (ViraFEST assay). The sample belongs to a study of vaccination and CD4 T cells after COVID-19. In the study overall: Overlapping spike pools from SARS-CoV-2 and HCoV-NL63, HCoV-OC43 and HCoV-229E served as culture stimuli. Points from the study as a whole: Only relatively few convalescent patients were studied, and early post-infection timepoints were not analyzed. Counts of SARS-CoV-2-reactive clonotypes had a median that went from around 19 to 38, a nonsignificant change.

Sequence data for DNA of cultured CD4+ T cells were generated by the Oncomine TCR Beta short-read assay. Investigators isolated genomic DNA from cultured CD4+ T cells. TCRdb fed the PCR reads into MiXCR, producing one record per CDR3 protein. The sample yields about 9,700 distinct CDR3 sequences, 60% to 75% seen once. V gene TRBV12-3 or TRBV12-4 combines with J gene TRBJ2-7, with D perhaps matching TRBD2 (5 bases). The receptor comes from a human donor who had recovered from COVID-19. The sample taken for sequencing was CD4+ T cells from blood, cultured in vitro. The CDR3: CASSRGIFYEQYF. CDR3 DNA sequence: TGTGCCAGCAGTCGAGGGATCTTCTACGAGCAGTACTTC.